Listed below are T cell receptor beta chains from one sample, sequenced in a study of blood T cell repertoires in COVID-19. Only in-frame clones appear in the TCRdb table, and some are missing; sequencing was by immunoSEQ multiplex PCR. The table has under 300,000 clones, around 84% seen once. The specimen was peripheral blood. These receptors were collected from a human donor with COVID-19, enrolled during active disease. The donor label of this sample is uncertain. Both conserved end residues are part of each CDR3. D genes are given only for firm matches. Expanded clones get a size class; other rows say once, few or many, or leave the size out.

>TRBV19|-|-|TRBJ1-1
CASSTQANTEAFF
TGTGCCAGTAGTACTCAGGCTAACACTGAAGCTTTCTTT
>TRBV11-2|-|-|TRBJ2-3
CASSLERHTDTQYF
TGTGCCAGCAGCTTGGAGCGGCACACAGATACGCAGTATTTT
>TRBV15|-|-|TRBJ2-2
CATSRDLGTAGGELFF
TGTGCCACCAGCAGAGATCTGGGGACTGCAGGCGGGGAGCTGTTTTTT
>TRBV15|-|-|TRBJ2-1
CATSSGSAYNEQFF
TGTGCCACCAGCAGCGGGAGTGCCTACAATGAGCAGTTCTTC
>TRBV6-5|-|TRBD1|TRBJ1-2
CASSYSPEGAYGYTF
TGTGCCAGCAGTTACTCGCCAGAGGGGGCCTATGGCTACACCTTC
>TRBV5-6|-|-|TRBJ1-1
CASSVRGGNTEAFF
TGCGCCAGCAGCGTGCGGGGGGGGAACACTGAAGCTTTCTTT
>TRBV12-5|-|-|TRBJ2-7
CASAREVYEQYF
TGTGCTAGTGCCAGGGAGGTATACGAGCAGTACTTC
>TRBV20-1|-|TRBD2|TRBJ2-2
CSASIVLGGTGELFF
TGCAGTGCTAGTATTGTCTTGGGAGGGACCGGGGAGCTGTTTTTT
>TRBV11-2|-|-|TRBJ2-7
CASSLAQALYEQYF
TGTGCCAGCAGCTTAGCTCAGGCTCTGTACGAGCAGTACTTC
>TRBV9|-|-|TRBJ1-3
CASSPYGNTIYF
TGTGCCAGCAGCCCCTATGGAAACACCATATATTTT
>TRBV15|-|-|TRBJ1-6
CATSRAVQVKSGSPLHF
TGTGCCACCAGCAGAGCGGTCCAAGTGAAAAGCGGTTCACCCCTCCACTTT
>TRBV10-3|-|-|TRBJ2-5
CAISVPGVETQYF
TGTGCCATCAGTGTTCCGGGAGTCGAGACCCAGTACTTC
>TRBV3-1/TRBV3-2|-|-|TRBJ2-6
CASSLEGGQVGANVLTF
TGTGCCAGCAGCCTTGAGGGGGGGCAAGTAGGGGCCAACGTCCTGACTTTC
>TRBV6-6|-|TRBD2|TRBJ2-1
CASSPLAGGLNEQFF
TGTGCCAGCAGTCCCCTGGCGGGAGGCCTCAATGAGCAGTTCTTC
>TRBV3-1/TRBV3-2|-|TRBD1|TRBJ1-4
CASSSLEPTGGNEKLFF
TGTGCCAGCAGCTCCCTAGAGCCGACAGGGGGGAATGAAAAACTGTTTTTT
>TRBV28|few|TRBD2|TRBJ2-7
CASLTRAGGTYEQYF
TGTGCCAGCCTGACACGAGCGGGAGGAACCTACGAGCAGTACTTC
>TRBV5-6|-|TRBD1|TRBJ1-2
CASSPYNRGYGYTF
TGTGCCAGCAGCCCCTATAACAGGGGCTATGGCTACACCTTC
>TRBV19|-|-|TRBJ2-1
CAAADSGYNEQFF
TGTGCCGCCGCGGATTCGGGTTACAATGAGCAGTTCTTC
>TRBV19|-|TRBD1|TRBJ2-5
CATRDRGPETQYF
TGTGCCACGCGGGACAGGGGGCCGGAGACCCAGTACTTC
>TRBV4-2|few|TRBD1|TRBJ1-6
CASSQRDRGGNSPLHF
TGTGCCAGCAGCCAACGCGACAGGGGTGGGAATTCACCCCTCCACTTT
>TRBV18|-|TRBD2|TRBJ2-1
CASSPGTSGAYNEQFF
TGTGCCAGCTCACCAGGAACTAGCGGGGCCTACAATGAGCAGTTCTTC
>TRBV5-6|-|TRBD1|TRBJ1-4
CASSFRSIGTGEVELFF
TGTGCCAGCAGCTTTCGCTCGATTGGGACAGGGGAAGTAGAACTGTTTTTT
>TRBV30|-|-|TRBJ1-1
CAWSVRRLVMNTEAFF
TGTGCCTGGAGTGTACGGAGGCTTGTAATGAACACTGAAGCTTTCTTT
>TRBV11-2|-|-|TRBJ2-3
CASSLDGPGGDTQYF
TGTGCCAGCAGCTTAGATGGGCCCGGCGGGGATACGCAGTATTTT
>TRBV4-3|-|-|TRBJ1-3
CASSQDTGSGNTIYF
TGCGCCAGCAGCCAAGATACCGGTTCTGGAAACACCATATATTTT
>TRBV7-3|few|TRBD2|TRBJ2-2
CASSVRLASTNTGELFF
TGTGCCAGCAGCGTACGACTAGCCTCTACGAACACCGGGGAGCTGTTTTTT
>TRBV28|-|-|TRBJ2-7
CASTSEYEQYF
TGTGCCAGCACCTCGGAGTACGAGCAGTACTTC
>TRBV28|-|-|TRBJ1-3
CASSSDTGTGNTIYF
TGTGCCAGCAGTTCCGACACAGGGACTGGAAACACCATATATTTT
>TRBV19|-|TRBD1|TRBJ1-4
CASSIIRGRGNEKLFF
TGTGCCAGTAGTATCATTAGGGGGCGCGGTAATGAAAAACTGTTTTTT
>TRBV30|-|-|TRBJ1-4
CAWRAVLYGEKLFF
TGTGCCTGGAGGGCTGTATTATACGGGGAAAAACTGTTTTTT
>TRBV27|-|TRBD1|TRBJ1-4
CASSKGTGSSNEKLFF
TGTGCCAGCAGTAAAGGGACAGGCAGCTCTAATGAAAAACTGTTTTTT
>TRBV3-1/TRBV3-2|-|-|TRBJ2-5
CASSQPPRVDQETQYF
TGTGCCAGCAGCCAACCGCCCAGGGTGGATCAAGAGACCCAGTACTTC
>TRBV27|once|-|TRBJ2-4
CASRSGQGGMEYF
TGTGCCAGCAGATCCGGACAGGGAGGGATGGAGTACTTC
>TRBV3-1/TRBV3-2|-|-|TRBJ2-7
CASSQVEYEQYF
TGTGCCAGCAGCCAAGTTGAGTACGAGCAGTACTTC
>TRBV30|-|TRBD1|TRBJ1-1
CAWSGGQGDAFF
TGTGCCTGGAGTGGGGGACAGGGGGATGCTTTCTTT
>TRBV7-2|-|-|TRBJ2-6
CASSLGAGSGANVLTF
TGTGCCAGCAGCTTAGGGGCAGGCTCTGGGGCCAACGTCCTGACTTTC